This TCR beta chain stems from a study of regulatory T cells in long-lasting Graves disease. Study background: Prior antithyroid drug treatment in newly diagnosed Graves' patients lasted under 3 months.

The time point is: newly diagnosed GD, antithyroid drugs for less than 3 months. The TCR library was prepared using RNA isolated from PBMCs. Arm-PCR of CDR3 regions and iRepertoire HTBI primers were used to build TCR beta libraries. In the study's own analysis: Sample data revealed fewer than 70 TRBV and some 13 TRBJ segments. Using its own MiXCR run on the multiplex PCR reads, TCRdb lists one record per CDR3 protein. The V and J calls were not made by the authors but by TCRdb's processing. The sample shows about 620,000 distinct CDR3 sequences, approximately 15% of them seen only once. The CDR3 runs to 15 residues. Trimming pared 5 bases from V and 4 bases from J, leaving 15 bases between. Per germline, CDR1 PRHDT and CDR2 FYEKMQ (reference sequence). The same specimen was also included in a second study, on T cells in Graves' hyperthyroidism and ophthalmopathy.

The J gene is TRBJ1-3, the V gene TRBV13, with unresolved D. This clonotype originated in a woman between 25 and 40 years old with Graves disease. Sample: peripheral blood mononuclear cells (PBMCs), taken at new diagnosis, from a patient treated with antithyroid drugs. The CDR3 protein is CASSEIGRKGNTIYF. The CDR3 DNA reads TGTGCCAGCAGCGAAATAGGGAGGAAAGGAAACACCATATATTTT.